This T cell receptor beta chain emerged from a study of radiation and T cells in renal cell carcinoma. This table comes from immunoSEQ multiplex PCR, and its TCRdb copy is limited to in-frame clones, with some not included. There are 20,000 to 30,000 clones in the sample; 55% to 70% occur only once, and approximately 22% lies in the top ten. Study results and caveats: Sampling covered only 0.9 to 1 g of each tumor. Dominant CDR3 motifs occupied more repertoire in irradiated than control tumors. In nephrectomy-only tumors, top 100 clonotypes averaged roughly 43%, versus about 54% irradiated.

Germline assignment: CDR1 KGHSH and CDR2 LQKENI. The CDR3 spans 15 residues. J was trimmed by 0 bases and V by 2 bases; bases with no gene match: 3. This sample's treatment: treatment-naive control, cytoreductive nephrectomy. Control tumors came from 4 females and about ten males, aged about 35 to 85. There are many counts of this clone. Its antigen is undetermined. This specimen consisted of tumor tissue, obtained from a patient whose treatment was nephrectomy without radiotherapy. The V and J genes are TRBV18 and TRBJ2-5; TRBD1 agrees at 7 bases. The clonotype was recovered from a man aged 35 to 55 with renal cell carcinoma. CDR3 DNA: TGTGCCAGCTCACCAGCCGGGACAGACCAAGAGACCCAGTACTTC. This gives the protein CASSPAGTDQETQYF.